This T cell receptor (beta chain) stems from a study of human T cells and chemical hapten exposure. TCRdb independently ran MiXCR on the RACE reads; one entry per CDR3 protein. The table lists about 14,000 distinct CDR3 sequences, around 17% of them singletons, with 7.2% in the top ten. CDR1 and CDR2 from the germline V gene are SQVTM and ANQGSEA. The V segment lost 5 bases and the J segment 6 bases; nucleotides outside the gene matches: 12. The CDR3 sequence is 14 residues long. The time point was: patch test 1, 2 weeks after DPC sensitization. Treatment indicated: therapeutic diphenylcyclopropenone sensitization with weekly scalp DPC. This clonotype turned up a few times.

The clonotype was recovered from a woman between 25 and 40 years old with alopecia areata. Some clones in this sample may be carry-over from other donors' samples. The source material was whole blood, sampled in connection with sensitization to the hapten diphenylcyclopropenone (DPC). The rearrangement links TRBV29-1 to TRBJ2-7, with TRBD2 matching 8 bases. The CDR3 DNA sequence: TGCAGCGTTAACCCCGGGACTAGATTCGGCGAGCAGTACTTC. Its translation is CSVNPGTRFGEQYF.